This T cell receptor (beta chain) derives from a study of human T cells and chemical hapten exposure. This clonotype was seen ten or more times. Its antigen is still unknown. Indicated time point: patch test 1, 2 weeks after DPC sensitization. As to treatment: therapeutic diphenylcyclopropenone sensitization with weekly scalp DPC. The authors extracted total RNA from unfractionated whole blood. Notes on the study in general: Every donor had alopecia, and their immune response may therefore differ from healthy people's. Controls formed significantly fewer large CDR3 similarity clusters than expanded TCRs did.

MiXCR was run by TCRdb on the RACE reads, yielding one entry per CDR3 protein. The sample yields some 52,000 distinct CDR3 sequences, 9.5% to 12% seen once. Looked up from germline, CDR1 is KGHSH and CDR2 is LQKENI. Trimming removed 3 bases at V and 5 bases at J, with 17 bases between. There are 16 residues in the CDR3. This clonotype was obtained from a middle-aged woman with alopecia areata. Some clones in this sample may be carry-over from other donors' samples. Sequences were derived from whole blood, sampled in connection with sensitization to the hapten diphenylcyclopropenone (DPC). The chain couples TRBV18 to TRBJ2-4, with D possibly TRBD1 on 5 matching bases. CDR3 sequence: CASSPGFGAMENIQYF. In DNA, the CDR3 is TGTGCCAGCTCACCGGGATTTGGGGCTATGGAAAACATTCAGTACTTC.